A selection of T cell receptor beta chains follows, all from one sample in a study of blood T cells in healthy people across ages. MiXCR, run by TCRdb on the 5' RACE reads, gives a single entry per CDR3 protein. The repertoire holds about 1.8 million distinct CDR3 sequences, with roughly 50% as singletons. The sample consisted of blood. These receptors all stem from a woman aged 35 to 49 in good health. The CDR3 runs from the conserved cysteine through the conserved F or W. A D gene is named only where the DNA matches it firmly. The size entry is marked missing in some rows and otherwise reads once, few, many or a size class.

CDR3 protein	CDR3 DNA	J gene	clone size	D gene	V gene
CSATRTGGAETQYF	TGCAGTGCTACCCGGACAGGGGGCGCGGAGACCCAGTACTTC	TRBJ2-5	few	TRBD1	TRBV20-1
CACSPDRVSSEQYF	TGTGCCTGCAGCCCAGACAGGGTATCATCCGAGCAGTACTTC	TRBJ2-7	-	TRBD1	TRBV13
CASSWLQGTGEQFF	TGTGCCAGCAGTTGGCTACAGGGTACGGGTGAGCAGTTCTTC	TRBJ2-1	-	-	TRBV27
CSVGVAGAGEQYF	TGCAGCGTTGGGGTAGCGGGAGCAGGCGAGCAGTACTTC	TRBJ2-7	once	TRBD2	TRBV29-1
CASGGVGSGANVLTF	TGTGCCAGCGGAGGAGTGGGCTCTGGGGCCAACGTCCTGACTTTC	TRBJ2-6	-	-	TRBV6-2/TRBV6-3
CASGGRVAYGYTF	TGTGCCAGCGGAGGCAGGGTTGCCTATGGCTACACCTTC	TRBJ1-2	once	-	TRBV2
CASSQGERPSPYNEQFF	TGCGCCAGCAGCCAAGGTGAGAGGCCTTCACCCTACAATGAGCAGTTCTTC	TRBJ2-1	-	-	TRBV4-1
CSARSVDRGGTEAFF	TGCAGTGCCAGATCGGTGGACAGGGGAGGGACTGAAGCTTTCTTT	TRBJ1-1	few	TRBD1	TRBV20-1
CASSEGSGDRRETQYF	TGTGCCAGCTCGGAAGGGAGTGGGGATCGCAGAGAGACCCAGTACTTC	TRBJ2-5	few	-	TRBV12-3/TRBV12-4
CASVGIKNQPQHF	TGTGCCAGCGTAGGGATTAAAAATCAGCCCCAGCATTTT	TRBJ1-5	once	-	TRBV6-6
CSGTSGRLLAKSIQYF	TGCAGCGGGACTAGCGGGAGACTTCTAGCCAAAAGCATTCAGTACTTC	TRBJ2-4	-	TRBD2	TRBV29-1
CASRNPGTDSNEQFF	TGTGCCAGCAGGAACCCCGGGACAGACTCCAATGAGCAGTTCTTC	TRBJ2-1	-	TRBD1	TRBV28
CASSQADRILTDTQYF	TGCGCCAGCAGCCAAGCGGACAGAATTTTAACAGATACGCAGTATTTT	TRBJ2-3	once	-	TRBV4-1
CASSQGFSGNYEQYF	TGTGCCAGCAGCCAAGGTTTTTCAGGGAACTACGAGCAGTACTTC	TRBJ2-7	-	-	TRBV14
CSAVYRDRGDDEQFF	TGCAGCGCTGTGTACCGGGACAGGGGAGACGATGAGCAGTTCTTC	TRBJ2-1	-	TRBD1	TRBV20-1
CASSYTWGRVYYNEQYF	TGTGCCAGCAGTTACACCTGGGGCAGGGTCTACTACAATGAGCAGTACTTC	TRBJ2-7	-	-	TRBV6-2/TRBV6-3
CASSLKRDYNNEQYF	TGTGCCAGCAGCTTAAAGCGCGACTATAACAATGAGCAGTACTTC	TRBJ2-7	-	-	TRBV7-2
CSARVPGYGNQPQHF	TGCAGTGCTAGAGTTCCAGGGTACGGCAATCAGCCCCAGCATTTT	TRBJ1-5	-	-	TRBV20-1
CAIRHSADTQYF	TGTGCCATCAGACATAGCGCGGATACGCAGTATTTT	TRBJ2-3	-	-	TRBV10-3
CASTFYGGAVNEQFF	TGTGCCAGTACCTTTTACGGGGGGGCCGTCAATGAGCAGTTCTTC	TRBJ2-1	-	TRBD2	TRBV11-2
CASSQEASFTDTQYF	TGCGCCAGCAGCCAAGAGGCCTCGTTCACAGATACGCAGTATTTT	TRBJ2-3	-	-	TRBV4-1
CASSSDPGREQFF	TGCGCCAGCAGCTCGGATCCGGGACGTGAGCAGTTCTTC	TRBJ2-1	few	-	TRBV5-1
CASSYSAGPTDTQYF	TGTGCCAGCAGTTATTCTGCGGGGCCCACAGATACGCAGTATTTT	TRBJ2-3	-	-	TRBV6-2/TRBV6-3
CASVPGTGSYEQYF	TGTGCCAGCGTACCCGGGACAGGTTCCTACGAGCAGTACTTC	TRBJ2-7	-	TRBD1	TRBV6-2/TRBV6-3
CASSEGTGSQETQYF	TGTGCCAGCAGTGAAGGGACAGGTAGCCAAGAGACCCAGTACTTC	TRBJ2-5	few	TRBD1	TRBV2
CASSRGVSNEKLFF	TGTGCCAGCAGCCGGGGGGTCTCTAATGAAAAACTGTTTTTT	TRBJ1-4	-	-	TRBV7-2
CASSRDFYRTDTQYF	TGTGCCAGCAGTCGGGACTTTTATCGCACAGATACGCAGTATTTT	TRBJ2-3	-	-	TRBV27
CASTTWGGSGNEQFF	TGTGCCAGCACCACATGGGGGGGGTCGGGCAATGAGCAGTTCTTC	TRBJ2-1	-	TRBD2	TRBV28
CASSQESGGRSYEQYF	TGTGCCAGCAGCCAAGAAAGCGGGGGGCGATCCTACGAGCAGTACTTC	TRBJ2-7	once	TRBD2	TRBV4-2
CATSSLGSATNEKLFF	TGTGCCACCAGCAGCCTGGGCTCCGCAACTAATGAAAAACTGTTTTTT	TRBJ1-4	once	-	TRBV15
CASSTQGASVYEQYF	TGTGCCAGCAGTACCCAGGGGGCGAGTGTCTACGAGCAGTACTTC	TRBJ2-7	-	TRBD1	TRBV2
CASSLALLRGRSHEQYF	TGTGCCAGCAGCTTAGCGCTACTTCGGGGTAGGTCCCACGAGCAGTACTTC	TRBJ2-7	-	-	TRBV7-9
CASSRRPGELFF	TGCGCCAGCAGCCGGCGGCCCGGGGAGCTGTTTTTT	TRBJ2-2	-	-	TRBV4-1
CASRYRGQGLGRGETQYF	TGTGCCAGCAGATACCGGGGACAGGGGCTGGGTCGAGGAGAGACCCAGTACTTC	TRBJ2-5	once	TRBD1	TRBV6-2/TRBV6-3
CATSPASGVETQFF	TGTGCCACCAGTCCAGCTAGCGGGGTAGAGACCCAGTTCTTC	TRBJ2-1	-	TRBD2	TRBV24-1
CAISAGLEFYGYTF	TGTGCCATCAGTGCAGGACTTGAATTCTATGGCTACACCTTC	TRBJ1-2	-	-	TRBV10-3
CASSYSGGFTAFF	TGTGCCAGCAGTTACTCCGGTGGGTTCACGGCTTTCTTT	TRBJ1-1	-	-	TRBV6-5
CASNPGQGVDGYTF	TGCGCCAGCAACCCCGGACAGGGAGTGGATGGCTACACCTTC	TRBJ1-2	-	TRBD1	TRBV10-2
CSASKWRETQYF	TGCAGTGCTAGTAAATGGCGGGAGACCCAGTACTTC	TRBJ2-5	-	-	TRBV20-1
CATTTGGGSGQETQYF	TGTGCCACCACGACAGGGGGCGGTTCCGGCCAAGAGACCCAGTACTTC	TRBJ2-5	few	TRBD1	TRBV24-1
CASSLGFSGTRLYNEQFF	TGTGCCAGCAGCTTAGGATTCTCCGGGACTAGGCTCTACAATGAGCAGTTCTTC	TRBJ2-1	-	TRBD2	TRBV11-2
CSAPFQIALYGYTF	TGCAGTGCTCCTTTTCAGATCGCCCTCTATGGCTACACCTTC	TRBJ1-2	-	-	TRBV20-1
CASSKWGQGGETQYF	TGTGCCAGCAGCAAATGGGGACAGGGTGGAGAGACCCAGTACTTC	TRBJ2-5	-	TRBD1	TRBV27
CATSGEHPNTEAFF	TGTGCCACCAGTGGGGAACATCCGAACACTGAAGCTTTCTTT	TRBJ1-1	few	-	TRBV24-1
CASSSGGARSYNEQFF	TGTGCCAGTAGTAGCGGGGGGGCACGGTCCTACAATGAGCAGTTCTTC	TRBJ2-1	-	TRBD2	TRBV19
CASSLISGTGTYEQYF	TGTGCCAGCAGTTTAATTTCCGGGACAGGGACGTACGAGCAGTACTTC	TRBJ2-7	few	TRBD1	TRBV28
CATSTPRAGANEQYF	TGTGCCACCAGCACCCCTCGGGCAGGGGCAAATGAGCAGTACTTC	TRBJ2-5	-	-	TRBV15
CASSEASGGATGELFF	TGTGCCAGCAGTGAGGCTAGCGGGGGGGCAACCGGGGAGCTGTTTTTT	TRBJ2-2	-	TRBD2	TRBV6-1
CSARDQKTHPGTQYF	TGCAGTGCTAGAGATCAGAAGACCCACCCAGGGACCCAGTACTTC	TRBJ2-5	-	-	TRBV20-1
CASSFLSGTIVRTGANVLTF	TGTGCCAGCAGTTTTTTATCTGGGACGATCGTCCGTACTGGGGCCAACGTCCTGACTTTC	TRBJ2-6	-	-	TRBV12-3/TRBV12-4
CASSSGQGGRSYGYTF	TGTGCCAGCAGCTCGGGACAGGGTGGTCGATCCTATGGCTACACCTTC	TRBJ1-2	-	TRBD1	TRBV7-9
CASSQVAWQEAFF	TGTGCCAGCAGCCAAGTAGCTTGGCAAGAAGCTTTCTTT	TRBJ1-1	-	-	TRBV14
CASSLEALGTDTQYF	TGTGCCAGCAGCTTAGAGGCACTAGGCACAGATACGCAGTATTTT	TRBJ2-3	-	-	TRBV11-2
CASSRTRGLANYGYTF	TGTGCCAGCAGCCGAACTCGGGGATTAGCTAACTATGGCTACACCTTC	TRBJ1-2	-	-	TRBV5-5
CAGSQVQGGSPLHF	TGCGCCGGCAGCCAAGTTCAGGGCGGGTCACCCCTCCACTTT	TRBJ1-6	-	-	TRBV4-3